Shown below are 15 T cell receptor beta chains from a single sample sequenced in a study of tumor and adjacent non-tumor tissue in lung cancer. This sample's RNA came from whole unsorted tissue. More than 3 cm separated this lung sample from the edge of the tumor. The library came from three nested PCR rounds adapted from ARM-PCR protocols. TCRdb called the multiplex PCR reads again in MiXCR, with one record for every CDR3 protein. The sample consists of some 80,000 distinct CDR3 sequences, around three quarters of them appearing once. Sequenced material: distant non-tumor lung tissue. These receptors all come from a woman aged 45-60 years with non-small cell lung cancer.

Comment on this clonotype: A clone one base away is much larger, so this may be a read error. The chain employs TRBV20-1 and TRBJ1-5; D unresolved. This CDR3 region has 10 residues. V was shortened by 5 bases and J by 12 bases, with 11 bases between the two germline ends. Germline V CDR1 and CDR2: DFQATT, SNEGSKA (reference sequence). The CDR3 DNA is TGCAGTGCTCTCCAACAGTACCAGCATTTT. Protein: CSALQQYQHF.

About this clonotype itself: An end of the junction differs from the germline gene, which may be a read error. The rearrangement links TRBV6-2 or TRBV6-3 to TRBJ2-2; possibly TRBD1 or TRBD2 for D (5 bases each). Germline V gene lookup returns CDR1 MNHEY and CDR2 SVGEGT. The length of the CDR3 is 17 residues. The CDR3 loop reads CTSSAGSGTANTGELFF. DNA of the CDR3: TGTACCAGCAGTGCAGGCTCCGGGACGGCGAACACCGGGGAGCTGTTCTTT.

Details on this clonotype: Because it lacks the conserved phenylalanine or tryptophan at the end, this CDR3 is likely a read error. The gene calls are TRBV12-3 or TRBV12-4 and TRBJ2-7; D tentatively fits TRBD1 or TRBD2 (6 bases each). V lost 4 bases, J lost 5 bases, and 18 bases lay in between. The CDR3 runs to 15 residues. The CDR3 protein is CASSSRQEGSNEQYP. Written as DNA, the CDR3 is TGTGCCAGCAGTTCCCGACAGGAGGGGTCCAACGAGCAGTACCCC.

This clonotype came up many times. CDR3 nucleotides: TGTGCCACCAGTGAGTCGGGACAGGGACATGGCTACACCTTC. The encoded protein is CATSESGQGHGYTF. This sequence joins TRBV24-1 and TRBJ1-2, with 9 bases matching TRBD1. This CDR3 spans 14 amino acids. Trimming took 4 bases from V and 6 from J; bases not matched to a gene: 5. Germline values: CDR1 KGHDR, CDR2 SFDVKD.

V and J are TRBV6-5 and TRBJ2-3, with D uncertain. Germline V CDR1 and CDR2: MNHEY, SVGAGI. The V end lost 9 bases, the J end lost 2 bases, and 30 bases lay between the germline ends. The CDR3 sequence is 19 residues long. CDR3 coding DNA: TGTGCCAGTAGTGACTTCACCCGTGACTTCCCCCGAACCACAGATACGCAGTATTTT. Translated: CASSDFTRDFPRTTDTQYF.

This clonotype was seen only once. Sequence at one end of the junction differs from germline and may be a read error. The gene calls are TRBV6-5 and TRBJ1-4; 9 bases line up with TRBD1. Germline CDR1 reads MNHEY; CDR2 reads SVGAGI. This CDR3 has 17 amino acids. The CDR3 DNA reads TGTACCAGCAGCCATCTCAATACAGGGGGCTCTAATGAAAAACTGTTTTTT. Residues: CTSSHLNTGGSNEKLFF.

Comment on this clonotype: Compared with germline, one end of the junction differs, possibly owing to a read error. The chain joins TRBV6-1 to TRBJ1-1; D is unclear. In germline, CDR1 is MNHNS, CDR2 SASEGT. The CDR3 is 16 amino acids. This CDR3 reads CASGDRWESVNTEAFF. For the CDR3, the DNA is TGTGCCAGCGGTGACCGCTGGGAAAGTGTGAACACTGAAGCTTTCTTT.

This clonotype was seen once. Given the absence of the conserved phenylalanine or tryptophan at the CDR3 end, a read error is likely. The V call is TRBV11-2, the J call TRBJ2-1; TRBD2 matches 13 bases. Germline-derived CDR1 and CDR2 are SGHAT and FQNNGV. CDR3 length: 15 amino acids. For the CDR3, the DNA is TGTACCAGCAGCTTAGAAACTAGCGGGAGGGCTGAGCAGTTCCTC. This encodes CTSSLETSGRAEQFL.

The CDR3 is CASRHTSGRERNNEQFF. The CDR3 bases are TGTGCCAGCAGGCACACCTCGGGGCGGGAGAGGAACAATGAGCAGTTCTTC. The chain employs TRBV6-5 and TRBJ2-1; TRBD2 agrees at 7 bases. The CDR3 is made up of 17 amino acids. The V segment lost 6 bases and the J segment 5 bases; nucleotides outside the gene matches: 16. Germline CDR1 is MNHEY and CDR2 is SVGAGI.

This clonotype was detected only once. The chain is built from TRBV10-3 and TRBJ2-7; TRBD2 might be the D (5 bases). The germline CDR1 and CDR2 sequences are ENHRY and SYGVKD. The CDR3 extends over 15 amino acids. The germline V and J ends were trimmed by 0 bases and 7 bases, with 16 bases remaining between them. CDR3 region: CAISESASSCLEQYF. The CDR3 region has the DNA TGTGCCATCAGTGAGTCAGCTAGCTCATGTTTGGAGCAGTACTTC.

This clonotype was detected once. One end of the junction does not line up with germline, which may come from a read error. The chain links TRBV4-2 to TRBJ2-1; no firm D call. CDR3 length: 16 residues. Germline CDR1 is LGHNA and CDR2 is YNFKEQ. The CDR3 DNA follows: TGTGCCGGCAGCCAAGTTTTAGTGGAATACAACAATGAGCAGTTTTTC. Its translation is CAGSQVLVEYNNEQFF.

Of note for this clonotype: The junction does not match germline at one end; this may be a read error. The chain has TRBV6-1 and TRBJ1-2, with D unresolved. The germline V gene has CDR1 MNHNS and CDR2 SASEGT. The CDR3 is made up of 13 amino acids. The CDR3 bases are TGTGCCAACAGTGAAGAGGCTCGTTATGGCTACACCTTC. Protein: CANSEEARYGYTF.

Concerning this clonotype itself: A much larger clone sits a single nucleotide away, making a read error possible. The gene calls are TRBV24-1 and TRBJ2-1; 14 nucleotides match TRBD2. CDR3 length equals 15 residues. Germline V gives CDR1 KGHDR, CDR2 SFDVKD. For the CDR3, the DNA is TGTGACACCAGTGACAACGGACTAGCGGGAGGTTATCAGTTCTTC. Its protein product is CDTSDNGLAGGYQFF.

This clonotype showed up just once. A much larger clone differs from this one at a single base, so this may be a read error. J is TRBJ2-7 and V is TRBV20-1, with a weak D call TRBD2 (5 bases). V lost 3 bases and J lost 4, with 19 bases in between. Germline-derived CDR1 and CDR2 are DFQATT and SNEGSKA (reference sequence). The CDR3 sequence is 15 residues long. The CDR3 DNA follows: TGCAGTGCTAGTGACTCCGGGATAGGTGTGTACGAGCAGTACTTC. Amino acids: CSASDSGIGVYEQYF.

The chain links TRBV20-1 to TRBJ2-1; 9 nucleotides line up with TRBD2. The J call may not be correct, given that the DNA end is closer to TRBJ2-7. The CDR3 is 17 residues long. Germline V gene sequence: CDR1 DFQATT, CDR2 SNEGSKA (reference sequence). The CDR3 DNA sequence: TGCAGTGCTAGAGCAGGGGGTAGTTGGCGGGAGGGCCGGAGGCAGTACTTC. Translating gives CSARAGGSWREGRRQYF.